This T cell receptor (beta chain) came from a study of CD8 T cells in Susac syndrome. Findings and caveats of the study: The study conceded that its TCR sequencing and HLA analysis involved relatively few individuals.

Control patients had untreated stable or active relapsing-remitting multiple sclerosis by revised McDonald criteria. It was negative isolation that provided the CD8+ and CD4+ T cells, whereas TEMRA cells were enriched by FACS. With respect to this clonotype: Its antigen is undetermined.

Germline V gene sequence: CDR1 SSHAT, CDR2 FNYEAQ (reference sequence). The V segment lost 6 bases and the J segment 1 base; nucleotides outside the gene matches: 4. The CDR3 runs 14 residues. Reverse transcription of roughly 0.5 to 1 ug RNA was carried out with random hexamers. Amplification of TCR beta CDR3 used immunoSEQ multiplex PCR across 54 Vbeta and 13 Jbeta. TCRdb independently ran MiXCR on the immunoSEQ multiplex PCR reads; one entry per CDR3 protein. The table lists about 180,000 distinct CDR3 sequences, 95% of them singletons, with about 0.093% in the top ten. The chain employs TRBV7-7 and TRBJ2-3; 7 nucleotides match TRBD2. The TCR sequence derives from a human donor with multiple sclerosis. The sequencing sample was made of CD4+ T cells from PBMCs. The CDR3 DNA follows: TGTGCCAGCAGTCCTACTAGCGGCACAGATACGCAGTATTTT. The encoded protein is CASSPTSGTDTQYF.